This T cell receptor beta chain was obtained from a study of blood T cell repertoires in COVID-19. The cohort comprised adults aged roughly 18 to 95 years residing in under 30 US areas. Categorization into cohorts depended on clinical history that participants reported. In the source study's methods: Amplified reference gene primers provided the basis for estimating nucleated cell counts. Clones were sequenced by immunoSEQ multiplex PCR, and TCRdb holds only the in-frame ones, with some missing. V and J calls and clone size come straight from that table; D and trimming were deduced from the DNA. Of some 300,000 clones listed, roughly 91% are singletons. The source is a woman aged 55-70 years in a cohort exposed to, infected with or recovered from COVID-19 (not recorded which). Sequences were obtained from PBMCs or T cells enriched from blood (not recorded which).

The DNA for the CDR3 is TGTGCCAGCACCGATAGCGGAGCTAACTACAATGAGCAGTTCTTC. Residues: CASTDSGANYNEQFF. The rearrangement links TRBV28 to TRBJ2-1; maybe TRBD2 (6 bases). The CDR3 covers 15 residues. V shed 7 bases and J shed 3 bases, with 16 bases lying between them. The V gene's germline CDR1 is MDHEN and CDR2 SYDVKM.